This TCR beta chain was retrieved from a study of T cell repertoires in cytomegalovirus infection. Germline V gene lookup returns CDR1 SGHAT and CDR2 FQDESV (reference sequence). The CDR3 is 14 residues long. Trimming took off 5 bases at V and 0 bases at J, with 9 bases between the two ends. This clonotype was detected many times. Its specificity is not known. TCRdb fed the reads into MiXCR, producing one record per CDR3 protein. The sample shows about 130,000 distinct CDR3 sequences, more than 25% of them seen only once. Sequencing used CD8+ T cells from cultured PBMCs, obtained from culture after CMV antigen stimulation. The rearrangement uses TRBV11-1 and TRBJ2-3; D unresolved. The TCR originated in a human donor in good health (CMV status not recorded). Some clones in this sample may be carry-over from other donors' samples. The DNA of the CDR3 is TGTGCCAGCAGCCAGAGTTATAGCACAGATACGCAGTATTTT. It yields the protein CASSQSYSTDTQYF.